A selection of T cell receptor beta chains follows, all from one sample in a study of a mutant IDH1 vaccine in newly diagnosed glioma. Repertoires were generated with immunoSEQ multiplex PCR, while TCRdb's copy carries only in-frame clones and drops some. The sample consists of approximately 50,000 clones, less than 90% of them appearing once. For these receptors, no antigen is known. The sample was PBMCs, taken from a glioma patient whose treatment included an IDH1 peptide vaccine. These receptors were obtained from a woman in her forties or fifties with glioma. CDR3s include the opening cysteine and the closing phenylalanine or tryptophan. The order of the fields is clone size, V gene, CDR3 length, D gene, J gene, CDR3 protein, CDR3 DNA. A D gene is named only where the DNA matches it firmly. The size field is filled for only some rows; it gives once, few, many or a size class.

clone_size: .
v_call: TRBV27
cdr3_length: 15
d_call: TRBD1
j_call: TRBJ1-2
cdr3_aa: CASSFRTGFNYGYTF
cdr3_nt: TGTGCCAGCAGTTTCCGGACAGGGTTCAACTATGGCTACACCTTC

clone_size: .
v_call: TRBV7-2
cdr3_length: 15
d_call: .
j_call: TRBJ1-5
cdr3_aa: CASSPVGGSNQPQHF
cdr3_nt: TGTGCCAGCAGCCCCGTAGGGGGAAGCAATCAGCCCCAGCATTTT

clone_size: .
v_call: TRBV6-1
cdr3_length: 15
d_call: TRBD1
j_call: TRBJ2-7
cdr3_aa: CASSEEDRGSYEQYF
cdr3_nt: TGTGCCAGCAGTGAAGAGGACAGGGGGTCCTACGAGCAGTACTTC

clone_size: .
v_call: TRBV27
cdr3_length: 11
d_call: .
j_call: TRBJ1-1
cdr3_aa: CASRWGAEAFF
cdr3_nt: TGTGCCAGCAGGTGGGGCGCTGAAGCTTTCTTT

clone_size: few
v_call: TRBV19
cdr3_length: 14
d_call: TRBD1
j_call: TRBJ2-7
cdr3_aa: CASRQTGQGYEQYF
cdr3_nt: TGTGCCAGTAGACAAACGGGACAGGGATACGAGCAGTACTTC

clone_size: .
v_call: TRBV5-1
cdr3_length: 15
d_call: TRBD2
j_call: TRBJ2-2
cdr3_aa: CASSLIAGGTGELFF
cdr3_nt: TGCGCCAGCAGCTTGATAGCGGGGGGCACCGGGGAGCTGTTTTTT

clone_size: .
v_call: TRBV7-2
cdr3_length: 16
d_call: TRBD1
j_call: TRBJ1-5
cdr3_aa: CASSLGLGTVNQPQHF
cdr3_nt: TGTGCCAGCAGCTTAGGACTCGGGACAGTGAACCAGCCCCAGCATTTT

clone_size: .
v_call: TRBV19
cdr3_length: 15
d_call: .
j_call: TRBJ1-2
cdr3_aa: CASSISWEGNYGYTF
cdr3_nt: TGTGCCAGTAGTATATCGTGGGAAGGAAACTATGGCTACACCTTC

clone_size: .
v_call: TRBV21-1
cdr3_length: 13
d_call: .
j_call: TRBJ2-7
cdr3_aa: CASSPRRGYEQYF
cdr3_nt: TGTGCCAGCAGCCCTAGGAGAGGCTACGAGCAGTACTTC

clone_size: once
v_call: TRBV2
cdr3_length: 15
d_call: .
j_call: TRBJ1-5
cdr3_aa: CASSEQGNRNQPQHF
cdr3_nt: TGTGCCAGCAGTGAACAGGGGAACCGCAATCAGCCCCAGCATTTT

clone_size: .
v_call: TRBV29-1
cdr3_length: 13
d_call: TRBD1
j_call: TRBJ1-4
cdr3_aa: CSVSRTGGEKLFF
cdr3_nt: TGCAGCGTTTCCAGGACAGGGGGTGAAAAACTGTTTTTT

clone_size: .
v_call: TRBV5-8
cdr3_length: 14
d_call: TRBD1
j_call: TRBJ1-1
cdr3_aa: CASSLAGTGFGAFF
cdr3_nt: TGTGCCAGCAGCTTGGCCGGGACAGGGTTCGGCGCTTTCTTT

clone_size: few
v_call: TRBV19
cdr3_length: 16
d_call: TRBD1
j_call: TRBJ2-3
cdr3_aa: CASRSKDREVTDTQYF
cdr3_nt: TGTGCCAGTAGGTCTAAGGACAGGGAAGTCACAGATACGCAGTATTTT

clone_size: .
v_call: TRBV6-6
cdr3_length: 13
d_call: TRBD1
j_call: TRBJ1-6
cdr3_aa: CASVGTEPRGLHF
cdr3_nt: TGTGCCAGCGTTGGGACAGAGCCTCGGGGCCTCCACTTT

clone_size: .
v_call: TRBV10-2
cdr3_length: 15
d_call: .
j_call: TRBJ2-4
cdr3_aa: CASSESTVAKNIQYF
cdr3_nt: TGCGCCAGCAGTGAGTCAACGGTAGCCAAAAACATTCAGTACTTC

clone_size: .
v_call: TRBV28
cdr3_length: 16
d_call: .
j_call: TRBJ1-6
cdr3_aa: CASSLPPGTLNSPLHF
cdr3_nt: TGTGCCAGCAGTCTCCCACCGGGGACTTTGAATTCACCCCTCCACTTT

clone_size: .
v_call: TRBV7-9
cdr3_length: 15
d_call: TRBD1
j_call: TRBJ1-4
cdr3_aa: CASSSGQGEGEKLFF
cdr3_nt: TGTGCCAGCAGCTCCGGACAGGGGGAGGGTGAAAAACTGTTTTTT

clone_size: .
v_call: TRBV7-9
cdr3_length: 15
d_call: .
j_call: TRBJ2-7
cdr3_aa: CASSSSTGESYEQYF
cdr3_nt: TGTGCCAGCAGCTCATCAACAGGAGAATCCTACGAGCAGTACTTC

clone_size: .
v_call: TRBV30
cdr3_length: 12
d_call: .
j_call: TRBJ2-7
cdr3_aa: CAWSSGFYEQYF
cdr3_nt: TGTGCCTGGAGTTCCGGGTTCTACGAGCAGTACTTC

clone_size: .
v_call: TRBV5-5
cdr3_length: 15
d_call: .
j_call: TRBJ2-7
cdr3_aa: CASSLMGNPRYEQYF
cdr3_nt: TGTGCCAGCAGCTTGATGGGTAATCCCCGCTACGAGCAGTACTTC

clone_size: .
v_call: TRBV30
cdr3_length: 15
d_call: .
j_call: TRBJ2-7
cdr3_aa: CAWSVRVTSSYEQYF
cdr3_nt: TGTGCCTGGAGTGTACGGGTGACAAGCTCCTACGAGCAGTACTTC

clone_size: .
v_call: TRBV27
cdr3_length: 13
d_call: .
j_call: TRBJ1-1
cdr3_aa: CASRGSLNTEAFF
cdr3_nt: TGTGCCAGCAGAGGATCGTTGAACACTGAAGCTTTCTTT

clone_size: few
v_call: TRBV7-9
cdr3_length: 15
d_call: .
j_call: TRBJ1-6
cdr3_aa: CASSLNAENHSPLHF
cdr3_nt: TGTGCCAGCAGCTTAAATGCAGAAAATCATTCACCCCTCCACTTT

clone_size: few
v_call: TRBV6-4
cdr3_length: 14
d_call: TRBD1
j_call: TRBJ2-1
cdr3_aa: CASRKDRVSNEQFF
cdr3_nt: TGTGCCAGCAGGAAGGACAGGGTTAGCAATGAGCAGTTCTTC

clone_size: .
v_call: TRBV5-1
cdr3_length: 14
d_call: .
j_call: TRBJ1-2
cdr3_aa: CASSLGDGNYGYTF
cdr3_nt: TGCGCCAGCAGCTTGGGAGACGGGAACTATGGCTACACCTTC

clone_size: .
v_call: TRBV27
cdr3_length: 12
d_call: .
j_call: TRBJ1-4
cdr3_aa: CASPATNEKLFF
cdr3_nt: TGTGCCAGTCCAGCAACTAATGAAAAACTGTTTTTT

clone_size: .
v_call: TRBV6-5
cdr3_length: 14
d_call: .
j_call: TRBJ1-1
cdr3_aa: CASSYSGGTTEAFF
cdr3_nt: TGTGCCAGCAGTTACTCCGGCGGAACCACTGAAGCTTTCTTT

clone_size: .
v_call: TRBV5-1
cdr3_length: 14
d_call: TRBD1
j_call: TRBJ1-1
cdr3_aa: CASSLDRGHTEAFF
cdr3_nt: TGCGCCAGCAGCTTGGACAGGGGGCACACTGAAGCTTTCTTT

clone_size: .
v_call: TRBV5-6
cdr3_length: 19
d_call: TRBD1
j_call: TRBJ1-2
cdr3_aa: CASSIWISWDRGSDYGYTF
cdr3_nt: TGTGCCAGCAGCATCTGGATTAGCTGGGACAGGGGCTCGGACTATGGCTACACCTTC

clone_size: .
v_call: TRBV29-1
cdr3_length: 12
d_call: .
j_call: TRBJ2-7
cdr3_aa: CSVEGQTYEQYF
cdr3_nt: TGCAGCGTTGAAGGACAGACCTACGAGCAGTACTTC

clone_size: .
v_call: TRBV7-9
cdr3_length: 13
d_call: .
j_call: TRBJ2-7
cdr3_aa: CASSSGFGNEQYF
cdr3_nt: TGTGCCAGCAGCTCGGGTTTCGGGAACGAGCAGTACTTC

clone_size: .
v_call: TRBV27
cdr3_length: 15
d_call: .
j_call: TRBJ1-1
cdr3_aa: CASSSPGTIDTEAFF
cdr3_nt: TGTGCCAGCAGTTCGCCCGGGACAATAGACACTGAAGCTTTCTTT

clone_size: .
v_call: TRBV11-2
cdr3_length: 15
d_call: .
j_call: TRBJ1-2
cdr3_aa: CASSLDLTDSYGYTF
cdr3_nt: TGTGCCAGCAGCTTAGATCTAACGGACAGCTATGGCTACACCTTC

clone_size: few
v_call: TRBV4-2
cdr3_length: 15
d_call: TRBD2
j_call: TRBJ2-1
cdr3_aa: CASSQGAGGRNEQFF
cdr3_nt: TGTGCCAGCAGCCAGGGAGCGGGGGGTAGGAATGAGCAGTTCTTC

clone_size: once
v_call: TRBV6-4
cdr3_length: 15
d_call: .
j_call: TRBJ1-6
cdr3_aa: CASSRSPGYNSPLHF
cdr3_nt: TGTGCCAGCAGTCGATCCCCAGGTTATAATTCACCCCTCCACTTT

clone_size: few
v_call: TRBV5-6
cdr3_length: 11
d_call: .
j_call: TRBJ2-7
cdr3_aa: CASSGDYEQYF
cdr3_nt: TGTGCCAGCAGCGGGGACTACGAGCAGTACTTC

clone_size: .
v_call: TRBV6-5
cdr3_length: 14
d_call: .
j_call: TRBJ1-5
cdr3_aa: CASSSGMSNQPQHF
cdr3_nt: TGTGCCAGCAGCTCAGGGATGAGCAATCAGCCCCAGCATTTT

clone_size: .
v_call: TRBV27
cdr3_length: 12
d_call: .
j_call: TRBJ1-6
cdr3_aa: CASSLYDSPLHF
cdr3_nt: TGTGCCAGCAGTTTGTATGATTCACCCCTCCACTTT

clone_size: few
v_call: TRBV5-1
cdr3_length: 16
d_call: .
j_call: TRBJ2-5
cdr3_aa: CASYHSPTGVEETQYF
cdr3_nt: TGCGCCAGCTACCACTCCCCTACGGGGGTGGAAGAGACCCAGTACTTC

clone_size: .
v_call: TRBV5-5
cdr3_length: 16
d_call: .
j_call: TRBJ2-7
cdr3_aa: CASSLVYGQGYYEQYF
cdr3_nt: TGTGCCAGCAGCTTGGTTTATGGGCAGGGGTACTACGAGCAGTACTTC

clone_size: .
v_call: TRBV4-1
cdr3_length: 15
d_call: .
j_call: TRBJ2-1
cdr3_aa: CASSQAPGTSNEQFF
cdr3_nt: TGCGCCAGCAGCCAGGCCCCCGGGACTTCTAATGAGCAGTTCTTC

clone_size: once
v_call: TRBV11-2
cdr3_length: 15
d_call: .
j_call: TRBJ1-4
cdr3_aa: CASSFGQKSNEKLFF
cdr3_nt: TGTGCCAGCAGCTTCGGTCAGAAGTCTAATGAAAAACTGTTTTTT

clone_size: .
v_call: TRBV7-6
cdr3_length: 14
d_call: .
j_call: TRBJ2-2
cdr3_aa: CASSSGVVTGELFF
cdr3_nt: TGTGCCAGCAGCTCGGGGGTTGTCACCGGGGAGCTGTTTTTT

clone_size: .
v_call: TRBV5-5
cdr3_length: 14
d_call: .
j_call: TRBJ2-3
cdr3_aa: CASSRAGGTDTQYF
cdr3_nt: TGTGCCAGCAGCCGTGCCGGTGGGACAGATACGCAGTATTTT

clone_size: .
v_call: TRBV29-1
cdr3_length: 12
d_call: .
j_call: TRBJ2-7
cdr3_aa: CSVKPQSYEQYF
cdr3_nt: TGCAGCGTTAAGCCCCAATCCTACGAGCAGTACTTC

clone_size: .
v_call: TRBV27
cdr3_length: 13
d_call: .
j_call: TRBJ1-1
cdr3_aa: CATKDRMNTEAFF
cdr3_nt: TGTGCCACCAAGGACAGAATGAACACTGAAGCTTTCTTT

clone_size: .
v_call: TRBV4-3
cdr3_length: 17
d_call: TRBD2
j_call: TRBJ2-3
cdr3_aa: CASSPLGASGGADTQYF
cdr3_nt: TGCGCCAGCAGCCCCTTGGGGGCTAGCGGGGGGGCAGATACGCAGTATTTT

clone_size: .
v_call: TRBV19
cdr3_length: 17
d_call: .
j_call: TRBJ1-4
cdr3_aa: CASSMFFKIGVNEKLFF
cdr3_nt: TGTGCCAGTAGTATGTTCTTTAAGATCGGCGTCAATGAAAAACTGTTTTTT